Following are 5 T cell receptor beta chains from one sample sequenced in a study of blood T cell repertoires in COVID-19. The table came from immunoSEQ multiplex PCR; TCRdb's copy has only in-frame clones and leaves some out. This table has under 250,000 clones, just under 85% appearing once. The sample consisted of peripheral blood. The source of these receptors is a woman between 50 and 59 years old with active or convalescent COVID-19.

V is TRBV20-1 and J is TRBJ2-1; D ambiguous. Germline CDR1 is DFQATT and CDR2 is SNEGSKA (reference sequence). This CDR3 has 11 amino acids. V was cut by 1 base and J by 12 bases, with 10 bases left in between. The DNA for the CDR3 is TGCAGTGCTAGAGGGTCCGGTGGGCAGTTCTTC. Its protein is CSARGSGGQFF.

The J gene is TRBJ2-7, the V gene TRBV13; a weak D match, TRBD1 (6 bases). V dropped 5 bases and J dropped 4 bases, with 18 bases sitting between them. Germline values: CDR1 PRHDT, CDR2 FYEKMQ (reference sequence). The CDR3 covers 15 residues. The CDR3 sequence: CASSATGRLGYEQYV. The DNA of the CDR3 is TGTGCCAGCAGCGCCACAGGGCGCTTAGGGTACGAGCAGTACGTC.

In this sample, this clone turned up a few times. The chain links TRBV19 to TRBJ2-1; 16 positions agree with TRBD2. Trimming at V came to 10 bases and at J to 7 bases, leaving 10 bases not matched to a gene. The CDR3 totals 16 residues. Per germline, CDR1 LNHDA and CDR2 SQIVND (reference sequence). As DNA, the CDR3 is TGTGCCACAACTCCGGGACTAGCGGGAGGGTCTAATGAGCAGTTCTTC. Amino acids: CATTPGLAGGSNEQFF.

The chain links TRBV7-6 to TRBJ2-1; the match to TRBD1 covers 9 bases. Germline loops: CDR1 SGHVS, CDR2 FNYEAQ. Trimming at V came to 6 bases and at J to 2 bases, leaving 5 bases not matched to a gene. CDR3 length: 15 residues. The CDR3 region has the DNA TGTGCCAGCAGTCCCGGGACAGGGCCCTACAATGAGCAGTTCTTC. It is translated as CASSPGTGPYNEQFF.

The chain couples TRBV28 to TRBJ2-2; perhaps TRBD2 as D (6 bases). V lost 8 bases and J 7 bases, leaving 20 bases between the germline ends. There are 15 residues in the CDR3. Germline V gene data show CDR1 as MDHEN and CDR2 as SYDVKM. The CDR3, as DNA: TGTGCCAGCGGCCTTGGGGGGAGATTGTTCGGGGAGCTGTTTTTT. It translates to CASGLGGRLFGELFF.